This record concerns one T cell receptor beta chain sequence. Its antigen is unknown. The data originate from a study of cytomegalovirus exposure and HLA in healthy donors. Study-wide points: In a later analysis, parvovirus B19, influenza, CMV and Epstein-Barr virus appeared linked to several top co-occurrence clusters. Most TCRs appeared rarely, but some public TCRs recurred in many donors. The records held CMV serostatus as the only immune exposure information.

Use of 60 Vbeta and 13 Jbeta primers characterized the PCR. TCRdb's copy holds only in-frame clones and misses some; the assay was immunoSEQ multiplex PCR. The table has around 200,000 clones, 79% seen once. V shed 0 bases, J shed 5 bases, and the junction held 5 bases outside the gene matches. Germline V lookup: CDR1 SGDLS, CDR2 YYNGEE. This CDR3 has 14 residues. This sequence joins TRBV9 and TRBJ2-7; 7 bases map to TRBD1. The source is a woman aged 45-60 years in good health and CMV-seronegative. The source material was PBMCs. CDR3 residues: CASSVVGQKDEQYF. CDR3 nucleotides: TGTGCCAGCAGCGTAGTGGGACAGAAGGACGAGCAGTACTTC.